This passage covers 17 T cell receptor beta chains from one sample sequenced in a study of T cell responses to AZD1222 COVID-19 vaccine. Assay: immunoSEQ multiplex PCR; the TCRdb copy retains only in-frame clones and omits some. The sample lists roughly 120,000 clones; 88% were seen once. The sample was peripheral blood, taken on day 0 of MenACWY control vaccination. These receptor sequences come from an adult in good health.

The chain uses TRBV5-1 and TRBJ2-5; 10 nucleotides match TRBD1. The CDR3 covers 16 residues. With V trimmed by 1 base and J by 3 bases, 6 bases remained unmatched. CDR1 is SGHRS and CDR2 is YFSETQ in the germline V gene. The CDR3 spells CASSLLGQGREETQYF. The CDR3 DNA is TGCGCCAGCAGCTTGTTGGGACAGGGGCGAGAAGAGACCCAGTACTTC.

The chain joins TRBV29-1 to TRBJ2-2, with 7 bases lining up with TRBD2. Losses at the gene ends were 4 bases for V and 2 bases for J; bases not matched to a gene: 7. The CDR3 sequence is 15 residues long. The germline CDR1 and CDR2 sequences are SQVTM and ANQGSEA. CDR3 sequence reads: CSVAVLADNTGELFF. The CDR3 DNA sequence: TGCAGCGTTGCGGTGCTAGCGGATAACACCGGGGAGCTGTTTTTT.

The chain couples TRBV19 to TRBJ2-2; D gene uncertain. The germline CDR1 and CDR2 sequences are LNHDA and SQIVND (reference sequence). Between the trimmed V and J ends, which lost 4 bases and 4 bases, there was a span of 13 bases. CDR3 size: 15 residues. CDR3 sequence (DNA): TGTGCCAGTAGTACCTCCGGGTCTGGCACCGGGGAGCTGTTTTTT. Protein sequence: CASSTSGSGTGELFF.

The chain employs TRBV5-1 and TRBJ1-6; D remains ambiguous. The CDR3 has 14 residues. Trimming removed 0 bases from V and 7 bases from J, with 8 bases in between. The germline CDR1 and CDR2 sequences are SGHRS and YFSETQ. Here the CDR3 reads CASSLGQRNSPLHF. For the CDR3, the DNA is TGCGCCAGCAGCTTGGGCCAGCGAAATTCACCCCTCCACTTT.

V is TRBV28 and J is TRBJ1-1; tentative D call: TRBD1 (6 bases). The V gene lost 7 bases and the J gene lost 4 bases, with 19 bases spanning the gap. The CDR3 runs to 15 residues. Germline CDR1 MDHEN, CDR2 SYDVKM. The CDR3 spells CASTPLGGLSTEAFF. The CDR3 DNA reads TGTGCCAGCACTCCCTTGGGGGGGCTGAGCACTGAAGCTTTCTTT.

CDR3 region: CASSLGGGAGNTIYF. Here the CDR3 DNA reads TGTGCCAGCAGCTTAGGAGGAGGGGCTGGAAACACCATATATTTT. The chain employs TRBV13 and TRBJ1-3, with D possibly being TRBD1 (5 bases). V lost 0 bases and J lost 2, with 8 bases in between. Germline V gene sequence: CDR1 PRHDT, CDR2 FYEKMQ (reference sequence). The CDR3 loop spans 15 amino acids.

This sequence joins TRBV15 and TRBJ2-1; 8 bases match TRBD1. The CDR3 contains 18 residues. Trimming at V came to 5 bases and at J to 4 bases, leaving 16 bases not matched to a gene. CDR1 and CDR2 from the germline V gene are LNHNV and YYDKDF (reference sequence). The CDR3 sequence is CATSPGTGHGSRYNEQFF. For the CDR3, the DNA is TGTGCCACCAGCCCAGGGACAGGTCACGGGAGTAGGTACAATGAGCAGTTCTTC. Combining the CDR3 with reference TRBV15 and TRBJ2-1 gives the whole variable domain DAMVIQNPRYQVTQFGKPVTLSCSQTLNHNVMYWYQQKSSQAPKLLFHYYDKDFNNEADTPDNFQSRRPNTSFCFLDIRSPGLGDTAMYLCATSPGTGHGSRYNEQFFGPGTRLTVL.

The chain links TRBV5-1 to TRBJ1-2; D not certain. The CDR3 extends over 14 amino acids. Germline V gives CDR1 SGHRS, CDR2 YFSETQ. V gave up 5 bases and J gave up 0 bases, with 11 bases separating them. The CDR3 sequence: CASRDGGPNYGYTF. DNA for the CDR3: TGCGCCAGCAGAGACGGAGGCCCTAACTATGGCTACACCTTC. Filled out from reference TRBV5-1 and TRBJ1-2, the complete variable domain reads KAGVTQTPRYLIKTRGQQVTLSCSPISGHRSVSWYQQTPGQGLQFLFEYFSETQRNKGNFPGRFSGRQFSNSRSEMNVSTLELGDSALYLCASRDGGPNYGYTFGSGTRLTVV.

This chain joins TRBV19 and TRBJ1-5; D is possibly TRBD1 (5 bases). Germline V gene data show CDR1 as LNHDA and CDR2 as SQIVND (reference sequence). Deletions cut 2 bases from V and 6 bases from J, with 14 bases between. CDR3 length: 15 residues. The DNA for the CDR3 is TGTGCCAGTAGTATACTGTCCGGGACCCCTCAGCCCCAGCATTTT. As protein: CASSILSGTPQPQHF.

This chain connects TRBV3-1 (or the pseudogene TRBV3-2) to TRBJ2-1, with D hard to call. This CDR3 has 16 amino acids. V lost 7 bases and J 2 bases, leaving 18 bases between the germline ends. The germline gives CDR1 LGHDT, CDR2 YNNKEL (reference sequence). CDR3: CASKGFNGRTYNEQFF. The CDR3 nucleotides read TGTGCCAGCAAGGGTTTTAACGGGCGCACCTACAATGAGCAGTTCTTC.

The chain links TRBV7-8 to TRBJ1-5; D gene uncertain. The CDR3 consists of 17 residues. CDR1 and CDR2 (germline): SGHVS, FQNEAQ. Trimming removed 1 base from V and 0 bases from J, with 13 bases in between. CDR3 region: CASSLEGINYSNQPQHF. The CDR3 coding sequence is TGTGCCAGCAGCTTAGAAGGGATCAACTATAGCAATCAGCCCCAGCATTTT.

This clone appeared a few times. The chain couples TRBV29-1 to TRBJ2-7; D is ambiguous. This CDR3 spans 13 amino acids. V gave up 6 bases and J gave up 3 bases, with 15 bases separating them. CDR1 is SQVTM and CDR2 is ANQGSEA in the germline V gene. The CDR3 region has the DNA TGCAGCGTGGGTAAGGTCTCCGGCTACGAGCAGTACTTC. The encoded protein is CSVGKVSGYEQYF.

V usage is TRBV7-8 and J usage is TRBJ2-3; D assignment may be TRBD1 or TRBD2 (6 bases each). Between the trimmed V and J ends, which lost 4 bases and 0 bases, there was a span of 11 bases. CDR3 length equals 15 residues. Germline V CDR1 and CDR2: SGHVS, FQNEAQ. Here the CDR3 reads CASSSDSGSTDTQYF. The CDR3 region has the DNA TGTGCCAGCAGCTCGGACAGCGGGAGCACAGATACGCAGTATTTT.

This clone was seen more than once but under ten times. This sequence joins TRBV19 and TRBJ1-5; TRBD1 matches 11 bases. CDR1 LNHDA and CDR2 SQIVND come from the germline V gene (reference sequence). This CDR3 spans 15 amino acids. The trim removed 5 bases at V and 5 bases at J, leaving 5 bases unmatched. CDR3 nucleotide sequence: TGTGCCAGTAGTCGGACGGACAGGGGGCATCAGCCCCAGCATTTT. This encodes CASSRTDRGHQPQHF.

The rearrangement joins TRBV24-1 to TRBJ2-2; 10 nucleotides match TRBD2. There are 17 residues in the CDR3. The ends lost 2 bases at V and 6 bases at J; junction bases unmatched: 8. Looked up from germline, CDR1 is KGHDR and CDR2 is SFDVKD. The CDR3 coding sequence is TGTGCCACCAGTGATTCCCTCAGCGGGAGGGCCTCCGGGGAGCTGTTTTTT. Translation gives CATSDSLSGRASGELFF.

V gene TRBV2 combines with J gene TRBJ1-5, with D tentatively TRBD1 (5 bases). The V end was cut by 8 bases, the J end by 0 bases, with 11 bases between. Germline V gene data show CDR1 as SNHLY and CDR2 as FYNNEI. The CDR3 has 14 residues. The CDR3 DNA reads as TGTGCCAGCGGGGCTTTTAATAGCAATCAGCCCCAGCATTTT. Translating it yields CASGAFNSNQPQHF. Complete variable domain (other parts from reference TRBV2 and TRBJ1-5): EPEVTQTPSHQVTQMGQEVILRCVPISNHLYFYWYRQILGQKVEFLVSFYNNEISEKSEIFDDQFSVERPDGSNFTLKIRSTKLEDSAMYFCASGAFNSNQPQHFGDGTRLSIL.

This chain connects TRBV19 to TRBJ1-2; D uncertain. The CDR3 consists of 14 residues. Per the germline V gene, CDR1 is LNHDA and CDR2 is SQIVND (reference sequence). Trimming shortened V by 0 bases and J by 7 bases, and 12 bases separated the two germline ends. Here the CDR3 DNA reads TGTGCCAGTAGTATAGATGGCGGGTCCTCTGGCTACACCTTC. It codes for CASSIDGGSSGYTF.